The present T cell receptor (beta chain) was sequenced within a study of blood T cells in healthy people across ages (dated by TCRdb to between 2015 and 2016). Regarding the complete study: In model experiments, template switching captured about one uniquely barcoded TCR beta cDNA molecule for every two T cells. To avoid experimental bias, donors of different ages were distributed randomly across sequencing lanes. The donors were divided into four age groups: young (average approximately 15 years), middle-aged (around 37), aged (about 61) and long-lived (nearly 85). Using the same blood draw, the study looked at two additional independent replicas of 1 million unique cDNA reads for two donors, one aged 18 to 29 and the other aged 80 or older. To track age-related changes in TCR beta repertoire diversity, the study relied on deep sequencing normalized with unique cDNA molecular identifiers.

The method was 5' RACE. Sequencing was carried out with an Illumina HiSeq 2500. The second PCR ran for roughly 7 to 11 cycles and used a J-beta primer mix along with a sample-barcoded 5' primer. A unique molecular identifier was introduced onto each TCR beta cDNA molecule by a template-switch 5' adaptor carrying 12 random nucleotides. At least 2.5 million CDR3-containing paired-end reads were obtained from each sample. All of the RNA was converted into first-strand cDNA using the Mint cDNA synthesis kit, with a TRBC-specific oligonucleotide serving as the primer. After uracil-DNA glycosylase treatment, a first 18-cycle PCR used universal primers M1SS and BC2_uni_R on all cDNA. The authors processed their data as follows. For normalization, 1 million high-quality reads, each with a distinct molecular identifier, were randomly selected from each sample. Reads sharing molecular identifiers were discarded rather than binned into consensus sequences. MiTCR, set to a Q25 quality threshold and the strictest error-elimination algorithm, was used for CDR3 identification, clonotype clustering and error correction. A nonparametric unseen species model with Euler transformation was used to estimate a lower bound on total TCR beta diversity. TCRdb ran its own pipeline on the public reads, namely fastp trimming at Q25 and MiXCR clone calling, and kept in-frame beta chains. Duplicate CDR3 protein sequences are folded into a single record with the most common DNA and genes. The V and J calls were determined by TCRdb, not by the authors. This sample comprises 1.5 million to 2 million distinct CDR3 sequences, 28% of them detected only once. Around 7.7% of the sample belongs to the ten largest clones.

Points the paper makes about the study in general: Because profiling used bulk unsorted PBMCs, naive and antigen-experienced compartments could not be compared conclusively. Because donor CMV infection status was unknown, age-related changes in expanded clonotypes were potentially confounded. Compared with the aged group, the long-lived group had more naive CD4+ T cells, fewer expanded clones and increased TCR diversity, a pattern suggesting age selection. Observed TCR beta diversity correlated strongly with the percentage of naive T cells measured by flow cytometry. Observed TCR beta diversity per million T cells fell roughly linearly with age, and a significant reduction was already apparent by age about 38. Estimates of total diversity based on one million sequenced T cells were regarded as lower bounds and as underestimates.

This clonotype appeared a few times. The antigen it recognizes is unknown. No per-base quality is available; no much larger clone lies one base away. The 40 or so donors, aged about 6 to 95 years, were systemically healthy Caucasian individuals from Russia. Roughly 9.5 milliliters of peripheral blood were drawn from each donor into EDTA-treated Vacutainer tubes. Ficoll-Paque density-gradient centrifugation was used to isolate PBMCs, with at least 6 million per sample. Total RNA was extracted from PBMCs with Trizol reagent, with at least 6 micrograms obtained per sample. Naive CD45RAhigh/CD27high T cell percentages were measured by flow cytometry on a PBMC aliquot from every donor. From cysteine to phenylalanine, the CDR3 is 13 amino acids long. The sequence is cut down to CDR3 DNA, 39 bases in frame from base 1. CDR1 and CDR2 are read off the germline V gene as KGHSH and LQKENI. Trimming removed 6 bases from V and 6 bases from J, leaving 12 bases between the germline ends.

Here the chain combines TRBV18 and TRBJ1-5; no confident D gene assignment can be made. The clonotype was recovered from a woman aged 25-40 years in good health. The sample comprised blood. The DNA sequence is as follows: TGTGCCAGCTCGCAGGAGTATAGTCAGCCCCAGCATTTT. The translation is CASSQEYSQPQHF.